The 32 T cell receptor beta chains reported below all come from one sample, sequenced in a study of T cell responses to AZD1222 COVID-19 vaccine. Measured with immunoSEQ multiplex PCR; TCRdb has only the in-frame clones, and not every one. This sample has fewer than 100,000 clones, with 88% found just once. The input for sequencing was peripheral blood, taken on day 0 of AZD1222 vaccination. Source of these receptors: an adult in good health.

This chain uses TRBV5-1 with TRBJ2-5, with D possibly being TRBD1 (5 bases). This CDR3 spans 16 amino acids. V was cut by 2 bases and J by 3 bases, with 17 bases left in between. Germline loops: CDR1 SGHRS, CDR2 YFSETQ. CDR3 nucleotide sequence: TGCGCCAGCAGCTTCCCCCCAGGGAACTTGGAAGAGACCCAGTACTTC. This sequence encodes CASSFPPGNLEETQYF.

The genes are TRBV27 and TRBJ1-1, with 10 bases that match TRBD1. The CDR3 loop spans 16 amino acids. V lost 4 bases and J lost 4; bases outside the gene matches: 9. Germline V CDR1 and CDR2: MNHEY, SMNVEV (reference sequence). CDR3 loop: CASSSTPGTGVTEAFF. The CDR3 DNA reads TGTGCCAGCAGTTCGACCCCCGGGACAGGGGTCACTGAAGCTTTCTTT.

J is TRBJ2-7 and V is TRBV28, with D perhaps matching TRBD1 or TRBD2 (5 bases each). V lost 8 bases and J lost 1, with 15 bases in between. Germline V gene sequence: CDR1 MDHEN, CDR2 SYDVKM. The CDR3 loop spans 14 amino acids. The CDR3 region is CASRLGTASYEQYF. As DNA, the CDR3 is TGTGCCAGCCGCCTAGGGACGGCTTCCTACGAGCAGTACTTC.

CDR3 DNA sequence: TGTGCCATCAGTGAGTATAGGGAAGCAGGTAATCAGCCCCAGCATTTT. It yields the protein CAISEYREAGNQPQHF. V gene TRBV10-3 combines with J gene TRBJ1-5; D remains unclear. Germline CDR1 is ENHRY and CDR2 is SYGVKD. V gave up 1 base and J gave up 4 bases, with 14 bases separating them. The CDR3 totals 16 residues.

A single count supports this clone. The chain is built from TRBV11-2 and TRBJ2-1; 10 bases map to TRBD2. Germline V gene data show CDR1 as SGHAT and CDR2 as FQNNGV. CDR3 size: 15 residues. V shed 1 base and J 7 bases; nucleotides not matched to a gene: 4. This CDR3 is CASSLGAGGLNEQFF. The CDR3 bases are TGTGCCAGCAGCTTAGGAGCGGGGGGGCTGAATGAGCAGTTCTTC.

V and J are TRBV10-3 and TRBJ2-3, with D perhaps TRBD1 or TRBD2 (5 bases each). Germline CDR1 and CDR2: ENHRY and SYGVKD. The V and J ends lost 7 bases and 6 bases respectively, with 14 bases between them. CDR3 length: 13 residues. CDR3 amino acids: CAIKAPGPDTQYF. CDR3 coding DNA: TGTGCCATCAAGGCCCCGGGACCGGATACGCAGTATTTT.

The chain recombines TRBV12-3 or TRBV12-4 with TRBJ2-1, with D possibly TRBD2 on 6 matching bases. V shed 3 bases and J shed 15 bases, with 18 bases lying between them. The CDR3 runs 13 residues. CDR3 sequence: CASSFGAREVPFF. The CDR3 DNA reads TGTGCCAGCAGTTTTGGGGCCAGGGAGGTTCCGTTCTTC.

This clone was detected once. The chain carries TRBV7-2 and TRBJ1-5; D not resolved. The CDR3 has 15 amino acids. CDR1 is SGHTA, CDR2 FQGNSA, per germline. The germline V and J ends were trimmed by 1 base and 1 base, with 8 bases remaining between them. The CDR3 DNA is TGTGCCAGCAGCTTAGAAAGGGCCAGCAATCAGCCCCAGCATTTT. Amino acid sequence: CASSLERASNQPQHF.

The chain links TRBV4-2 to TRBJ1-2, with 8 bases lining up with TRBD1. The CDR3 loop spans 15 amino acids. The junction had 10 bases not matched to a gene; V was cut back by 4 bases and J by 6 bases. Looked up from germline, CDR1 is LGHNA and CDR2 is YNFKEQ. CDR3 amino acids: CASSPSGAGGDGYTF. For the CDR3, the DNA is TGTGCCAGCAGCCCATCCGGAGCAGGGGGCGATGGCTACACCTTC.

The chain employs TRBV3-1 (or the pseudogene TRBV3-2) and TRBJ1-2; TRBD1 matches at 9 bases. Per the germline V gene, CDR1 is LGHDT and CDR2 is YNNKEL (reference sequence). V shed 4 bases and J 2 bases; nucleotides not matched to a gene: 2. The CDR3 extends over 14 amino acids. The DNA for the CDR3 is TGTGCCAGCAGCCTTGGGACAGGGAACTATGGCTACACCTTC. This gives the protein CASSLGTGNYGYTF.

The chain carries TRBV6-2 or TRBV6-3 and TRBJ2-2; 14 bases align to TRBD2. CDR3 length: 17 amino acids. The V segment lost 3 bases and the J segment 4 bases; nucleotides outside the gene matches: 4. The germline gives CDR1 MNHEY, CDR2 SVGEGT. The CDR3, as DNA: TGTGCCAGCAGTTATTCTGGGACTAGCGGGGGCACCGGGGAGCTGTTTTTT. It yields the protein CASSYSGTSGGTGELFF.

V usage is TRBV6-5 and J usage is TRBJ1-5; the D is unclear. Germline V gene data show CDR1 as MNHEY and CDR2 as SVGAGI. CDR3 length: 13 amino acids. The V end lost 4 bases, the J end lost 2 bases, and 6 bases lay between the germline ends. In DNA form, the CDR3 reads TGTGCCAGCAGTTTAAGGGGCAATCAGCCCCAGCATTTT. It codes for CASSLRGNQPQHF.

This chain links TRBV6-5 with TRBJ2-1; D ambiguous. CDR1 MNHEY and CDR2 SVGAGI come from the germline V gene. V was shortened by 6 bases and J by 3 bases, with 12 bases between the two germline ends. The CDR3 has 14 amino acids. As DNA, the CDR3 is TGTGCCAGCAGAGAGAAGGGCTACTACAATGAGCAGTTCTTC. It encodes CASREKGYYNEQFF.

The genes are TRBV21-1 and TRBJ2-7. TRBV21-1 is labeled a pseudogene. The CDR3 contains 13 residues. The CDR3 region is CASSNGGPYEQYF. CDR3 in DNA: TGTGCCAGCAGCAATGGGGGGCCCTACGAGCAGTACTTC.

Concerning this clone itself: Other DNA sequences in the same sample also yield this CDR3. The chain recombines TRBV6-2 or TRBV6-3 with TRBJ2-5; D ambiguous. CDR1 is MNHEY and CDR2 is SVGEGT in the germline V gene. Trimming stripped 6 bases from V and 5 bases from J, with 16 bases between. The CDR3 is 14 amino acids. As DNA, the CDR3 is TGTGCCAGCAGCCCTTTATCGCCCTCGGAGACCCAGTACTTC. The encoded protein is CASSPLSPSETQYF.

As for this clone: A junction end diverges from the germline sequence, so it may reflect a read error. The chain couples TRBV6-5 to TRBJ1-1; D is uncertain. The length of the CDR3 is 12 residues. The germline V gene has CDR1 MNHEY and CDR2 SVGAGI. The CDR3 sequence is CASSNENSEAFF. DNA of the CDR3: TGTGCCAGCAGTAACGAGAACTCTGAAGCTTTCTTT.

This clone was seen a single time. The chain links TRBV6-5 to TRBJ1-3; D remains ambiguous. The CDR3 is 16 residues long. V dropped 0 bases and J dropped 7 bases, with 16 bases sitting between them. The germline gives CDR1 MNHEY, CDR2 SVGAGI. CDR3 amino acids: CASSYSVTRPGNTIYF. DNA for the CDR3: TGTGCCAGCAGTTACTCGGTCACCAGGCCCGGGAACACCATATATTTT.

The chain combines TRBV3-1 (or the pseudogene TRBV3-2) with TRBJ2-7, with 8 nucleotides matching TRBD2. Germline V gene data show CDR1 as LGHDT and CDR2 as YNNKEL (reference sequence). The CDR3 consists of 15 residues. The ends lost 4 bases at V and 3 bases at J; junction bases unmatched: 8. CDR3 bases: TGTGCCAGCAGCCCTCGGGAGGGCTTAAACTACGAGCAGTACTTC. It translates to CASSPREGLNYEQYF.

V is TRBV11-2 and J is TRBJ2-3; 7 bases agree with TRBD2. Looked up from germline, CDR1 is SGHAT and CDR2 is FQNNGV. The CDR3 loop spans 13 amino acids. Losses at the gene ends were 4 bases for V and 6 bases for J; bases not matched to a gene: 4. The CDR3 coding sequence is TGTGCCAGCAGCTATGGGGGGGAGGATACGCAGTATTTT. It encodes CASSYGGEDTQYF.

The chain employs TRBV24-1 and TRBJ1-1; the D gene is possibly TRBD1 (5 bases). The CDR3 sequence is 13 residues long. V lost 9 bases and J 0 bases, leaving 10 bases between the germline ends. Germline V gene lookup returns CDR1 KGHDR and CDR2 SFDVKD. The CDR3 loop is CATSTEMNTEAFF. DNA for the CDR3: TGTGCCACCTCGACAGAGATGAACACTGAAGCTTTCTTT.

This chain joins TRBV27 and TRBJ1-6, with 10 bases lining up with TRBD1. CDR1 is MNHEY, CDR2 SMNVEV, per germline (reference sequence). The CDR3 loop spans 14 amino acids. J lost 10 bases, V lost 6 bases, and 6 bases had no gene match. CDR3 residues: CASRWTGGESPLHF. The CDR3 nucleotides read TGTGCCAGCAGATGGACAGGGGGAGAATCACCCCTCCACTTT.

This clone has a single count. The chain is built from TRBV7-8 and TRBJ1-2, with a weak D call TRBD1 (6 bases). This CDR3 has 16 residues. With 5 bases removed from V and 3 bases from J, the gap between germline ends came to 19 bases. Germline loops: CDR1 SGHVS, CDR2 FQNEAQ. The CDR3 DNA is TGTGCCAGCAGCCCCCAGGGGAGGGGAGGGGACTATGGCTACACCTTC. This codes for CASSPQGRGGDYGYTF.

This clone was picked up a small number of times. DNA of the CDR3: TGTGCCAGCAGCCGAAGGGCCCCTCGGATAAATGAGCAGTTCTTC. Translation gives CASSRRAPRINEQFF. The chain couples TRBV7-8 to TRBJ2-1; D is uncertain. CDR1 SGHVS and CDR2 FQNEAQ come from the germline V gene. The CDR3 is made up of 15 amino acids. V shed 5 bases and J shed 7 bases, with 18 bases lying between them. Full variable domain (remainder filled in from reference TRBV7-8 and TRBJ2-1): GAGVSQSPRYKVAKRGQDVALRCDPISGHVSLFWYQQALGQGPEFLTYFQNEAQLDKSGLPSDRFFAERPEGSVSTLKIQRTQQEDSAVYLCASSRRAPRINEQFFGPGTRLTVL.

The V call is TRBV5-5, the J call TRBJ2-1; 8 nucleotides agree with TRBD1. The CDR3 has 15 residues. Germline values: CDR1 SGHKS, CDR2 YYEKEE (reference sequence). J gave up 1 base and V 0 bases, and 0 bases lay outside the gene matches. As DNA, the CDR3 is TGTGCCAGCAGCTTGGGGACAGGGTCCTACAATGAGCAGTTCTTC. Translating gives CASSLGTGSYNEQFF.

The chain employs TRBV10-3 and TRBJ2-3, with 7 bases aligning to TRBD2. Germline CDR1 is ENHRY and CDR2 is SYGVKD. J lost 3 bases, V lost 3 bases, and 6 bases had no gene match. The CDR3 length is 15 residues. The CDR3: CAISEGTGGTDTQYF. In DNA, the CDR3 is TGTGCCATCAGTGAAGGGACGGGAGGAACAGATACGCAGTATTTT.

The chain recombines TRBV5-6 with TRBJ2-1; D gene unclear. Germline CDR1 SGHDT, CDR2 YYEEEE. With 0 bases removed from V and 2 bases from J, the gap between germline ends came to 9 bases. This CDR3 is 15 amino acids long. CDR3 DNA: TGTGCCAGCAGCTTGGGAGGTGATCCCTACAATGAGCAGTTCTTC. Protein sequence: CASSLGGDPYNEQFF.

The chain recombines TRBV10-3 with TRBJ2-7; 7 bases align to TRBD1. The CDR3 is 18 residues long. Per germline, CDR1 ENHRY and CDR2 SYGVKD. The ends lost 6 bases at V and 1 base at J; junction bases unmatched: 18. Here the CDR3 reads CAISGAGTEAIISYEQYF. DNA of the CDR3: TGTGCCATCAGCGGGGCCGGGACAGAGGCCATCATTTCCTACGAGCAGTACTTC.

The CDR3 protein is CASRAAPGQGLGEQYF. The CDR3 nucleotides are TGTGCCAGCAGAGCCGCCCCGGGACAGGGCCTTGGAGAGCAGTACTTC. The chain uses TRBV11-3 and TRBJ2-7; 9 positions agree with TRBD1. This CDR3 region has 16 residues. Trimming removed 6 bases from V and 7 bases from J; junction bases left unmatched: 16. The germline V gene encodes CDR1 SGHNT and CDR2 YENEEA.

V and J are TRBV6-2 or TRBV6-3 and TRBJ2-5; 10 bases agree with TRBD2. Germline V gene sequence: CDR1 MNHEY, CDR2 SVGEGT. There are 14 residues in the CDR3. J gave up 4 bases and V 5 bases, and 4 bases lay outside the gene matches. CDR3 DNA sequence: TGTGCCAGCAGTCCAGCGGGAGGGCCAGAGACCCAGTACTTC. This sequence encodes CASSPAGGPETQYF.

This chain links TRBV7-9 with TRBJ1-1, with D hard to call. Trimming cost V 3 bases and J 3 bases, with 5 bases left between them. Germline CDR1 and CDR2: SEHNR and FQNEAQ (reference sequence). The CDR3 sequence is 12 residues long. The CDR3 DNA follows: TGTGCCAGCAGCTTTAGTTACACTGAAGCTTTCTTT. Its protein product is CASSFSYTEAFF.

The V and J genes are TRBV3-1 (or the pseudogene TRBV3-2) and TRBJ1-5; D is uncertain. The CDR3 extends over 15 amino acids. The V gene's germline CDR1 is LGHDT and CDR2 YNNKEL (reference sequence). V was clipped by 3 bases and J by 3 bases, with 12 bases between them. The CDR3 here is CASSQEVTYNQPQHF. The CDR3 DNA follows: TGTGCCAGCAGCCAGGAGGTAACCTACAATCAGCCCCAGCATTTT.

This chain connects TRBV10-1 to TRBJ2-7; perhaps TRBD2 as D (5 bases). The V end was cut by 2 bases, the J end by 5 bases, with 10 bases between. Germline V gives CDR1 WNHNN, CDR2 SYGVQD (reference sequence). The length of the CDR3 is 13 residues. CDR3 amino acids: CASSERGFNEQYF. Written as DNA, the CDR3 is TGCGCCAGCAGTGAGAGAGGGTTCAACGAGCAGTACTTC.